A single sample is the source of the 8 T cell receptor beta chains below, sequenced in a study of blood T cells in healthy people across ages. Together with a sample-barcoded 5' primer, a J-beta primer mix was included in a second PCR lasting about 7 to 11 cycles. TCRdb itself ran the 5' RACE reads through MiXCR, one entry per CDR3 protein. This table has about 730,000 distinct CDR3 sequences, more than 40% appearing once. Sequencing was performed on blood. The receptor source for this set is a woman aged 60-75 years in good health.

This clonotype was picked up a small number of times. The chain employs TRBV12-3 or TRBV12-4 and TRBJ2-3, with TRBD2 matching over 8 bases. The trim removed 8 bases at V and 3 bases at J, leaving 10 bases unmatched. The CDR3 contains 15 residues. In nucleotides, the CDR3 is TGTGCCAGCTCCTGGGCGGGACTAGGTACAGATACGCAGTATTTT. This encodes CASSWAGLGTDTQYF.

Worth noting for this clonotype: This could be a read error, since a much larger clone is one nucleotide away. This sequence joins TRBV7-3 and TRBJ2-1, with TRBD1 identical over 7 bases. The germline gives CDR1 SGHTA, CDR2 FQGTGA. The J segment lost 0 bases and the V segment lost 6 bases, leaving 8 bases of the junction unmatched. CDR3 length: 16 amino acids. The CDR3 is CASRTWGQSSYNEQFF. The DNA of the CDR3 is TGTGCCAGCAGGACCTGGGGACAGAGCTCCTACAATGAGCAGTTCTTC.

This clonotype has ten or more counts. The chain joins TRBV10-3 to TRBJ2-1, with 7 bases identical to TRBD1. With 5 bases clipped from V and 7 bases from J, the junction kept 11 bases outside the gene matches. The CDR3 loop spans 15 amino acids. The germline gives CDR1 ENHRY, CDR2 SYGVKD. CDR3 nucleotide sequence: TGTGCCATCAGTCCTATGACCGGGACAGAGAATGAGCAGTTCTTC. Protein sequence: CAISPMTGTENEQFF.

The chain employs TRBV7-2 and TRBJ2-3; D may be TRBD2 (5 bases). This CDR3 comprises 14 residues. Looked up from germline, CDR1 is SGHTA and CDR2 is FQGNSA. Trimming took 5 bases from V and 3 from J, leaving 12 bases between them. The CDR3 protein is CASSRRTRTDTQYF. The CDR3, as DNA: TGTGCCAGCAGCCGAAGGACTCGAACAGATACGCAGTATTTT. Looking up the rest from reference TRBV7-2 and TRBJ2-3 gives the full variable domain: GAGVSQSPSNKVTEKGKDVELRCDPISGHTALYWYRQSLGQGLEFLIYFQGNSAPDKSGLPSDRFSAERTGGSVSTLTIQRTQQEDSAVYLCASSRRTRTDTQYFGPGTRLTVL.

This clonotype showed up just once. The chain carries TRBV20-1 and TRBJ2-7; 11 bases line up with TRBD1. CDR3 size: 14 residues. With 6 bases clipped from V and 4 bases from J, the junction kept 8 bases outside the gene matches. Germline loops: CDR1 DFQATT, CDR2 SNEGSKA (reference sequence). The CDR3 DNA is TGCAGTGCCCCCCCCGGACAGGGGGCGTACGAGCAGTACTTC. Amino acids: CSAPPGQGAYEQYF.

This clonotype was seen a few times. The chain joins TRBV12-3 or TRBV12-4 to TRBJ2-7, with D possibly matching TRBD2 (7 bases). V lost 6 bases and J 0 bases, leaving 12 bases between the germline ends. CDR3 length equals 14 residues. The CDR3 DNA reads TGTGCCAGCAGCAAGGGGGGGCCCTCCTACGAGCAGTACTTC. Translated, it gives CASSKGGPSYEQYF.

This clonotype was counted a few times. The rearrangement uses TRBV9 and TRBJ2-5; TRBD2 matches at 10 bases. The CDR3 totals 16 residues. CDR1 is SGDLS, CDR2 YYNGEE, per germline. V trimming: 4 bases; J trimming: 4 bases; junction bases outside the gene matches: 10. The CDR3 here is CASSPVGAGGRETQYF. As DNA, the CDR3 is TGTGCCAGCAGCCCCGTTGGAGCGGGGGGGCGAGAGACCCAGTACTTC.

The rearrangement uses TRBV28 and TRBJ2-7; D not resolved. The germline CDR1 and CDR2 sequences are MDHEN and SYDVKM. The length of the CDR3 is 14 residues. Between the trimmed V and J ends, which lost 4 bases and 3 bases, there was a span of 13 bases. CDR3 region: CASSSRRALYEQYF. CDR3 sequence (DNA): TGTGCCAGCAGTTCTCGACGAGCGCTCTACGAGCAGTACTTC. Full variable domain (missing parts from reference TRBV28 and TRBJ2-7): DVKVTQSSRYLVKRTGEKVFLECVQDMDHENMFWYRQDPGLGLRLIYFSYDVKMKEKGDIPEGYSVSREKKERFSLILESASTNQTSMYLCASSSRRALYEQYFGPGTRLTVT.